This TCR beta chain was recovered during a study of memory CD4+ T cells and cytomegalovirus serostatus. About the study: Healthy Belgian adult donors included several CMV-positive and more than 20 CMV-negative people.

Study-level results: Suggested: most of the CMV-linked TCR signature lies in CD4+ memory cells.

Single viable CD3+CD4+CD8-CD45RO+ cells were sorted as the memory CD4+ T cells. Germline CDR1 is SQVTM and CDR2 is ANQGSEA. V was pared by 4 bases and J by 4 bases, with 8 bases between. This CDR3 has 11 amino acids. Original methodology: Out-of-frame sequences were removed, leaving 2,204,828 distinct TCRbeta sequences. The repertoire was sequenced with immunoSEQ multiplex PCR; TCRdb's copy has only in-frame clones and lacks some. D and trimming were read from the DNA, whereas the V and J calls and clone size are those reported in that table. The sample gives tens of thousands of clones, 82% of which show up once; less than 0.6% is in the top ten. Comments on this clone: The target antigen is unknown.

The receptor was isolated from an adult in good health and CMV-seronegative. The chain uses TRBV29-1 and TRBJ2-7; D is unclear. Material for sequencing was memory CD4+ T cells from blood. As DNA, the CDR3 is TGCAGCGTTGGAAATGGATACGAGCAGTACTTC. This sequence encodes CSVGNGYEQYF.